The 12 T cell receptor beta chains below were found in one sample sequenced in a study of blood T cell repertoires in COVID-19. The assay was immunoSEQ multiplex PCR, and TCRdb's table has in-frame clones only and misses some. The sample comprises about 60,000 clones, over 80% of which are singletons, and around 9.6% rests with the top ten. The specimen sequenced was peripheral blood. The receptors were sampled from a young man with COVID-19, enrolled during active disease.

The chain has TRBV28 and TRBJ2-1; TRBD1 aligns across 7 bases. This CDR3 contains 15 residues. Germline assignment: CDR1 MDHEN and CDR2 SYDVKM. V shed 2 bases, J shed 2 bases, and the junction held 3 bases outside the gene matches. CDR3 DNA: TGTGCCAGCAGTTTACAGGGGGTCGCCTACAATGAGCAGTTCTTC. It yields the protein CASSLQGVAYNEQFF.

The V and J genes are TRBV5-6 and TRBJ1-6, with a weak D call TRBD1 (5 bases). Germline V gene lookup returns CDR1 SGHDT and CDR2 YYEEEE. Trimming took off 4 bases at V and 10 bases at J, with 18 bases between the two ends. There are 15 residues in the CDR3. CDR3 nucleotide sequence: TGTGCCAGCAGCCGGGGGGGTGGTATCCTGTCACCCCTCCACTTT. Its translation is CASSRGGGILSPLHF.

The CDR3 nucleotides read TGTGCCAGCAGCCAGGCCGGGAGCGGGGATTCACCCCTCCACTTT. Translated: CASSQAGSGDSPLHF. The chain links TRBV4-2 to TRBJ1-6; no definite D call. The CDR3 consists of 15 residues. CDR1 is LGHNA and CDR2 is YNFKEQ in the germline V gene. With 3 bases removed from V and 8 bases from J, the gap between germline ends came to 14 bases.

This clone was detected only once. The V call is TRBV11-1, the J call TRBJ2-7; TRBD2 matches 7 bases. Germline CDR1 and CDR2: SGHAT and FQDESV (reference sequence). V gave up 5 bases and J gave up 1 base; unmatched junction bases: 5. There are 14 residues in the CDR3. This chain's CDR3 is CASSPTSRSYEQYF. As DNA, the CDR3 is TGTGCCAGCAGCCCGACTAGCAGATCCTACGAGCAGTACTTC.

This rearrangement joins TRBV12-3 or TRBV12-4 to TRBJ1-6; D is undetermined. CDR3 length equals 12 residues. With 6 bases removed from V and 7 bases from J, the gap between germline ends came to 7 bases. As DNA, the CDR3 is TGTGCCAGCAGCCTACCGAATTCACCCCTCCACTTT. Residues: CASSLPNSPLHF.

The chain combines TRBV3-1 (or the pseudogene TRBV3-2) with TRBJ2-3, with D perhaps TRBD2 (6 bases). With 2 bases removed from V and 6 bases from J, the gap between germline ends came to 9 bases. This CDR3 comprises 13 residues. CDR1 LGHDT and CDR2 YNNKEL come from the germline V gene (reference sequence). The CDR3 is CASSQPGLDTQYF. DNA for the CDR3: TGTGCCAGCAGCCAACCGGGACTTGATACGCAGTATTTT.

The genes are TRBV3-1 (or the pseudogene TRBV3-2) and TRBJ2-3; TRBD1 might be the D (5 bases). The germline V gene has CDR1 LGHDT and CDR2 YNNKEL (reference sequence). This CDR3 spans 14 amino acids. The V end was cut by 0 bases, the J end by 6 bases, with 10 bases between. CDR3 sequence (DNA): TGTGCCAGCAGCCAAGATAGGGGCTGGGATACGCAGTATTTT. Its protein product is CASSQDRGWDTQYF.

Comments on this clone: The junction and the germline gene differ at one end; a read error may be behind it. This chain uses TRBV16 with TRBJ1-5, with D unresolved. This CDR3 has 14 residues. Germline CDR1 and CDR2: KGHSY and FQNENV. The CDR3 region is CASSAQRSDQPQHF. CDR3 coding DNA: TGTGCCAGCAGCGCCCAACGTAGCGATCAGCCCCAGCATTTT.

This clone has a handful of counts. The rearrangement uses TRBV28 and TRBJ1-4, with TRBD1 identical over 9 bases. V trimming: 9 bases; J trimming: 8 bases; junction bases outside the gene matches: 10. This CDR3 comprises 14 residues. Germline loops: CDR1 MDHEN, CDR2 SYDVKM. The CDR3 DNA sequence: TGTGCCAGTTGGGAACAGGGGGCAGAGGAAAAACTGTTTTTT. Translated: CASWEQGAEEKLFF.

V and J are TRBV7-2 and TRBJ2-3; 9 bases are a match to TRBD1. The trim removed 5 bases at V and 3 bases at J, leaving 3 bases unmatched. Germline-derived CDR1 and CDR2 are SGHTA and FQGNSA. CDR3 length: 14 residues. The CDR3 coding sequence is TGTGCCAGCAGCCATGACAGGGGGACAGATACGCAGTATTTT. It translates to CASSHDRGTDTQYF. Variable domain in full (rest from reference TRBV7-2 and TRBJ2-3): GAGVSQSPSNKVTEKGKDVELRCDPISGHTALYWYRQSLGQGLEFLIYFQGNSAPDKSGLPSDRFSAERTGGSVSTLTIQRTQQEDSAVYLCASSHDRGTDTQYFGPGTRLTVL.

V gene TRBV7-8 combines with J gene TRBJ2-7, with 9 bases fitting TRBD2. The CDR3 spans 15 residues. With 5 bases clipped from V and 0 bases from J, the junction kept 5 bases outside the gene matches. Germline lookup yields CDR1 SGHVS and CDR2 FQNEAQ. CDR3 DNA sequence: TGTGCCAGCAGCCCCCTAGCGGGACCCTCCTACGAGCAGTACTTC. The encoded protein is CASSPLAGPSYEQYF.

The chain has TRBV6-6 and TRBJ1-2; 7 nucleotides match TRBD1. Trimming at V came to 5 bases and at J to 8 bases, leaving 5 bases not matched to a gene. This CDR3 is built from 12 residues. The germline V gene has CDR1 MNHNY and CDR2 SVGAGI (reference sequence). The CDR3 DNA sequence: TGTGCCAGCAGTCCACGACAGGGCGGCTACACCTTC. Encoded protein: CASSPRQGGYTF.